A selection of T cell receptor beta chains follows, all from one sample in a study of T cells in Graves' hyperthyroidism and ophthalmopathy. MiXCR, run by TCRdb on the multiplex PCR reads, gives a single entry per CDR3 protein. The profile shows some 510,000 distinct CDR3 sequences, more than 20% of them singletons. The sample comprised blood. The source of these receptors is a man younger than 35 with Graves' hyperthyroidism. The CDR3 runs from the conserved cysteine through the conserved F or W. Fields, in order: D gene, J gene, V gene, clone size, CDR3 DNA, CDR3 protein. D genes are given only for firm matches. Only part of the rows carry a size: once, few, many, or a class if the clone is expanded.

D: .
J: TRBJ1-2
V: TRBV28
size: few
DNA: TGTGCCAGCAGTTTGCAACGAAACTATGGCTACACCTTC
CDR3: CASSLQRNYGYTF

D: .
J: TRBJ1-2
V: TRBV12-3/TRBV12-4
size: many
DNA: TGTGCCAGCAGTTTAGCGCTGACAGACCCCTATGGCTACACCTTC
CDR3: CASSLALTDPYGYTF

D: .
J: TRBJ2-7
V: TRBV4-2
size: many
DNA: TGTGCCAGCAGCCAAGGATCCGGGGAGGCGTCCTACGAGCAGTACTTC
CDR3: CASSQGSGEASYEQYF

D: TRBD1
J: TRBJ1-1
V: TRBV2
size: many
DNA: TGTGCCAGCAGGCCCGAAGGACAGGGGGCGAAAGCTTTCTTT
CDR3: CASRPEGQGAKAFF

D: .
J: TRBJ2-7
V: TRBV6-4
size: .
DNA: TGTGCCAGCAGCGACTGGCGGGCGGACGAGCAGTACTTC
CDR3: CASSDWRADEQYF

D: .
J: TRBJ1-1
V: TRBV11-2
size: many
DNA: TGTGCCAGCAGCTTAGGGGGCGCCGGGGCTGAAGCTTTCTTT
CDR3: CASSLGGAGAEAFF

D: TRBD1
J: TRBJ2-7
V: TRBV6-5
size: .
DNA: TGTGCCAGCAGTTACTCGGGACAGGGAACCTACGAGCAGTACTTC
CDR3: CASSYSGQGTYEQYF

D: TRBD1
J: TRBJ1-1
V: TRBV20-1
size: many
DNA: TGCAGTGCCGTTAGGGACAGGGACACTGAAGCTTTCTTT
CDR3: CSAVRDRDTEAFF

D: .
J: TRBJ1-1
V: TRBV5-6
size: .
DNA: TGTGCCAGCGGCTTGGGGGGTGAGAACACTGAAGCTTTCTTT
CDR3: CASGLGGENTEAFF

D: .
J: TRBJ2-2
V: TRBV19
size: few
DNA: TGTGCCAGTAGTACTGAGGGCGGGGAGCTGTTTTTT
CDR3: CASSTEGGELFF

D: .
J: TRBJ2-7
V: TRBV24-1
size: many
DNA: TGTGCCACCAGTGACTGGCAGGACCAGTGGTACTTC
CDR3: CATSDWQDQWYF

D: .
J: TRBJ2-5
V: TRBV2
size: .
DNA: TGTGCCAGCAGTGAAGAGACAGCCCAAGAGACCCAGTACTTC
CDR3: CASSEETAQETQYF

D: .
J: TRBJ1-2
V: TRBV28
size: many
DNA: TGTGCCAGCAGGGACAGATTCTTTAACTATGGCTACACCTTC
CDR3: CASRDRFFNYGYTF

D: .
J: TRBJ2-5
V: TRBV29-1
size: .
DNA: TGCAGCTTCACGGCAGGGCCAGAGACCCAGTACTTC
CDR3: CSFTAGPETQYF

D: TRBD1
J: TRBJ1-1
V: TRBV12-3/TRBV12-4
size: many
DNA: TGTGCCAGCAGGGACAGGGGGAACACTGAAGCTTTCTTT
CDR3: CASRDRGNTEAFF

D: .
J: TRBJ1-2
V: TRBV2
size: many
DNA: TGTGCCAGCAGTGAAGCGTGGGAGACAGCGTATGGCTACACCTTC
CDR3: CASSEAWETAYGYTF

D: .
J: TRBJ1-1
V: TRBV12-3/TRBV12-4
size: many
DNA: TGTGCCAGCAGTCTGCATGGGAACACTGAAGCTTTCTTT
CDR3: CASSLHGNTEAFF

D: .
J: TRBJ2-2
V: TRBV27
size: many
DNA: TGTGCCAGCAGTCCCCTAGTGGGCGCCACGGGGGAGCTGTTTTTT
CDR3: CASSPLVGATGELFF

D: TRBD2
J: TRBJ2-3
V: TRBV3-1
size: .
DNA: TGTGCCAGCAGCCCCGAGCGGGGGTGGGAAGATACGCAGTATTTT
CDR3: CASSPERGWEDTQYF

D: .
J: TRBJ1-1
V: TRBV30
size: .
DNA: TGTGCCTGGAACTGGGGAGGGGCGAGCACTGAAGCTTTCTTT
CDR3: CAWNWGGASTEAFF

D: TRBD1
J: TRBJ1-2
V: TRBV27
size: many
DNA: TGTGCCAGCAGCCTAGATACAGGGGGCGTCTATGGCTACACCTTC
CDR3: CASSLDTGGVYGYTF

D: TRBD1
J: TRBJ1-2
V: TRBV7-6
size: many
DNA: TGTGCCAGCAGCTCGGGGGACAGGAGCTATGGCTACACCTTC
CDR3: CASSSGDRSYGYTF

D: .
J: TRBJ1-2
V: TRBV19
size: many
DNA: TGTGCCAGTCGATATCGCGGTAGGGGCTACACCTTC
CDR3: CASRYRGRGYTF

D: .
J: TRBJ2-7
V: TRBV11-2
size: many
DNA: TGTGCCAGCAGCTTGGGACATAACGAGCAGTACTTC
CDR3: CASSLGHNEQYF

D: TRBD2
J: TRBJ2-7
V: TRBV6-1
size: .
DNA: TGTGCCAGCAGTGAAGCTGGGGGCGGGGGGAATTACCTACCTTGCGAGCAGTACTTC
CDR3: CASSEAGGGGNYLPCEQYF